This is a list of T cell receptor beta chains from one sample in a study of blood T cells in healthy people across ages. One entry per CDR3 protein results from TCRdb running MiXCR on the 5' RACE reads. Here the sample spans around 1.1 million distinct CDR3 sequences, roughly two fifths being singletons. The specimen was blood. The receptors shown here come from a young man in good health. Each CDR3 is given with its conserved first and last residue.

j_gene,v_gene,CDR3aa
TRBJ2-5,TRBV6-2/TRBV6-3,CASSYSKGLAEVETQYF
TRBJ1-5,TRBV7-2,CASSLVPGPNQPQHF
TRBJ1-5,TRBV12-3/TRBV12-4,CASSRQGPNSNQPQHF
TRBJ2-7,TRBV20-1,CSARPLSRDRVSYEQYF
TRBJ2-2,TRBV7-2,CASNDFNTGELFF
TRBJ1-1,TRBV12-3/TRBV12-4,CASSFEGRGTEAFF
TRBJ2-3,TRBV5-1,CASTVGTSTDTQYF
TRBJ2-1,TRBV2,CASSVEASTVYEQFF
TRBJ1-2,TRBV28,CASSIEGLWPYGYTF
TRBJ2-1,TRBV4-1,CASSLKTGNLYNEQFF
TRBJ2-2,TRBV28,CASRTTGAANTGELFF
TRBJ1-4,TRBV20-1,CSARRQGGGKLFF
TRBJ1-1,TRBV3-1,CASSPTERMNTEAFF
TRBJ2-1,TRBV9,CASSVAVTNSNEQFF